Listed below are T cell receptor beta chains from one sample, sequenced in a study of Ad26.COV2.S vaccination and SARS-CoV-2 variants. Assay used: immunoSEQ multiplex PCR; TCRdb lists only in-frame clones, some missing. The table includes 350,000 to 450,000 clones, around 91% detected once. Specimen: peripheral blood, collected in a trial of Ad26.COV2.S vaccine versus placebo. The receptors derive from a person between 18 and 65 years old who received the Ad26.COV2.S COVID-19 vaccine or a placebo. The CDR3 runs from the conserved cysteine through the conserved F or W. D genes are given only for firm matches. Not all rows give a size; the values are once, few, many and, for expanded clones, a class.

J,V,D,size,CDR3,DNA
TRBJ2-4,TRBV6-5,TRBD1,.,CASSYSGQGLGQYF,TGTGCCAGCAGTTACTCAGGACAGGGGCTTGGGCAGTACTTC
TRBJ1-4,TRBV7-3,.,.,CASSLGVGEKLFF,TGTGCCAGCAGCTTAGGTGTGGGTGAAAAACTGTTTTTT
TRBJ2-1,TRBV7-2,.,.,CASSSPAGNNEQFF,TGTGCCAGCAGCTCCCCGGCTGGGAACAATGAGCAGTTCTTC
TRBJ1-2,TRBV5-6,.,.,CASSLEGVDYGYTF,TGTGCCAGCAGCTTGGAGGGGGTAGACTATGGCTACACCTTC
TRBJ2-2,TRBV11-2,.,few,CASSRGRAGELFF,TGTGCCAGCAGCCGAGGGCGGGCCGGGGAGCTGTTTTTT
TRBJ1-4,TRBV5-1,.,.,CASSLGSGKDRLFF,TGCGCCAGCAGCTTGGGGAGCGGGAAGGATCGTCTGTTTTTT
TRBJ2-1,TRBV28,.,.,CASSSAGASSYNEQFF,TGTGCCAGCAGTTCCGCCGGGGCTAGCTCCTACAATGAGCAGTTCTTC
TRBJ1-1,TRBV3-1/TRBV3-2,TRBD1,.,CASSRWTGSTEAFF,TGTGCCAGCAGCCGTTGGACAGGGAGCACTGAAGCTTTCTTT
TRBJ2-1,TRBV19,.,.,CASSIKTLLVGEQFF,TGTGCCAGTAGTATAAAAACCCTTCTAGTTGGTGAGCAGTTCTTC
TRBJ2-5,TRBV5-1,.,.,CASSLYQETQYF,TGCGCCAGCAGCCTCTACCAAGAGACCCAGTACTTC
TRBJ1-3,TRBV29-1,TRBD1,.,CSARTGSSGNTIYF,TGCAGCGCCCGGACAGGGAGCTCTGGAAACACCATATATTTT
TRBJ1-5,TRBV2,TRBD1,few,CASRAGQGSGPQHF,TGTGCCAGCAGGGCTGGACAGGGGAGCGGGCCCCAGCATTTT
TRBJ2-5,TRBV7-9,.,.,CASMPRDVREETQYF,TGTGCCAGCATGCCCAGGGACGTGAGGGAAGAGACCCAGTACTTC
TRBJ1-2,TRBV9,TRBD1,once,CASSATQGVGYGYTF,TGTGCCAGCAGCGCCACCCAGGGGGTCGGCTATGGCTACACCTTC
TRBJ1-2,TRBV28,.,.,CASSSSNYGYTF,TGTGCCAGCAGTTCCTCAAACTATGGCTACACCTTC
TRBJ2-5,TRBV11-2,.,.,CASSFQETQYF,TGTGCCAGCAGCTTTCAAGAGACCCAGTACTTC
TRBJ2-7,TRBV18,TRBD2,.,CASSVKLAGGPNEQYF,TGTGCCAGCTCTGTAAAACTAGCGGGAGGGCCTAACGAGCAGTACTTC
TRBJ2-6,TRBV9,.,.,CASSPRVGANVLTF,TGTGCCAGCAGTCCCAGGGTGGGGGCCAACGTCCTGACTTTC
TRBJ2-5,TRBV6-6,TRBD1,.,CASRTGQQETQYF,TGTGCCAGCAGAACGGGACAGCAAGAGACCCAGTACTTC
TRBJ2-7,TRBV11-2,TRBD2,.,CASSPTSVVEQYF,TGTGCCAGCAGCCCGACTAGCGTGGTCGAGCAGTACTTC
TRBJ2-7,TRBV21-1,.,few,CASTRKGPGVYEQYF,TGTGCCAGCACCCGAAAAGGCCCCGGAGTCTACGAGCAGTACTTC
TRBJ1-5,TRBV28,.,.,CASSSGQFNQPQHF,TGTGCCAGCAGTTCCGGACAGTTCAATCAGCCCCAGCATTTT
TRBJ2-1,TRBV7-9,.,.,CASSLASMREQFF,TGTGCCAGCAGCTTAGCGTCGATGCGGGAGCAGTTCTTC
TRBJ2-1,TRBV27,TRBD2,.,CASGSEAGGLYNEQFF,TGTGCCAGCGGATCTGAAGCGGGAGGGCTCTACAATGAGCAGTTCTTC
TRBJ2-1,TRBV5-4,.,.,CASSWGGLAIRYNEQFF,TGTGCCAGCAGCTGGGGGGGGCTAGCGATCCGTTACAATGAGCAGTTCTTC
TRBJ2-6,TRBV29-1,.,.,CSAEGGAGANVLTF,TGCAGCGCGGAAGGAGGTGCTGGGGCCAACGTCCTGACTTTC
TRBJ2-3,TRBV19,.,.,CASSILRTRVTDTQYF,TGTGCCAGTAGTATTTTACGGACAAGGGTAACAGATACGCAGTATTTT
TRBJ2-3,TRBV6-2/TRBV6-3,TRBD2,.,CASSSGSGADTQYF,TGTGCCAGCAGTAGCGGGAGTGGCGCAGATACGCAGTATTTT
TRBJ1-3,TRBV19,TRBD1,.,CASSPPGQFFSGNTIYF,TGTGCCAGTAGTCCCCCGGGACAGTTTTTCTCTGGAAACACCATATATTTT
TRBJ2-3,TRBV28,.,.,CASIPGTRLAQYF,TGTGCCAGCATTCCCGGGACCCGGCTGGCGCAGTATTTT
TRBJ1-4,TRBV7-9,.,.,CASSKGPQATRGDEKLFF,TGTGCCAGCAGCAAAGGGCCACAGGCGACGAGGGGGGATGAAAAACTGTTTTTT
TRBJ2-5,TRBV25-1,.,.,CASSDLGLAQETQYF,TGTGCCAGCAGTGATCTCGGCCTAGCCCAAGAGACCCAGTACTTC
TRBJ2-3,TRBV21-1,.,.,CASTVTSGRAKDTQYF,TGTGCCAGTACCGTGACTAGCGGGAGGGCCAAAGATACGCAGTATTTT
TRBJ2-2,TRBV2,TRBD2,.,CASSERRRLAGAGELFF,TGTGCCAGCAGTGAAAGGAGGCGGCTAGCGGGGGCCGGGGAGCTGTTTTTT